The sequence of this T cell receptor beta chain was determined in a study of Ad26.COV2.S vaccination and SARS-CoV-2 variants. About the research overall: Ad26.COV2.S shots went into the muscle once or twice, 56 days apart.

Regarding this clone: Its target is unknown.

The CDR3 is 15 amino acids. Germline CDR1 is SQVTM and CDR2 is ANQGSEA. V was cut by 5 bases and J by 0 bases, with 13 bases left in between. Whole-study findings and limits: Vaccine recipients surpassed placebo recipients in spike-specific TCR breadth. People who got the vaccine or the placebo had similar non-spike TCR breadth.

Profiled with immunoSEQ multiplex PCR; TCRdb holds only in-frame clones, not every one. The table includes hundreds of thousands of clones, more than 75% detected once. Documented treatment: 15 to 20 received Ad26.COV2.S at low or high dose, single or two shots; roughly five received placebo; per-sample allocation not given. Collection of the samples took place on day 63 after the first injection of vaccine or placebo. In the vaccine, an Ad26 vector expressed the SARS-CoV-2 spike of the Wuhan strain. The clonotype was recovered from a person aged 18-60 years who received the Ad26.COV2.S COVID-19 vaccine or a placebo. Sequenced material: peripheral blood, taken in a trial of Ad26.COV2.S vaccine versus placebo. The rearrangement joins TRBV29-1 to TRBJ2-2; the D gene is possibly TRBD1 (7 bases). The CDR3 protein is CSVTIRGANTGELFF. CDR3 DNA sequence: TGCAGCGTTACTATCAGGGGGGCGAACACCGGGGAGCTGTTTTTT.